Each of the 4 T cell receptor beta chains below was sequenced from the same sample in a study of PD-1 blockade in classical Hodgkin lymphoma. This table comes from immunoSEQ multiplex PCR, and its TCRdb copy is limited to in-frame clones, with some not included. The repertoire holds about 12,000 clones, approximately 81% seen once, with 30% in the top ten. Each and every patient relapsed after autologous stem cell transplantation, and patients got differing brentuximab vedotin exposure. The sample was peripheral blood mononuclear cells (PBMCs), taken at baseline. These TCRs come from a human donor with classical Hodgkin lymphoma.

This rearrangement joins TRBV30 to TRBJ1-6; D ambiguous. CDR3 length: 13 amino acids. V was cut by 0 bases and J by 10 bases, with 10 bases left in between. Germline CDR1 and CDR2: GTSNPN and SVGIG (reference sequence). CDR3 sequence: CAWSVGTGSPLHF. CDR3 nucleotide sequence: TGTGCCTGGAGTGTGGGAACTGGCTCACCCCTCCACTTT.

The gene calls are TRBV27 and TRBJ2-7; tentative D call: TRBD1 (5 bases). There are 15 residues in the CDR3. Germline CDR1 reads MNHEY; CDR2 reads SMNVEV (reference sequence). Trimming cost V 4 bases and J 5 bases, with 18 bases left between them. The CDR3 is CASSSLGSKGNEQYF. The CDR3 region has the DNA TGTGCCAGCAGTTCCCTCGGCTCCAAGGGGAACGAGCAGTACTTC.

The chain couples TRBV14 to TRBJ1-1; no definite D call. The CDR3 spans 14 residues. V lost 4 bases and J lost 4, with 13 bases in between. CDR1 and CDR2 (germline): SGHDN, FVKESK. CDR3 sequence (DNA): TGTGCCAGCAGCCCCCGGGTTCGGGGCACTGAAGCTTTCTTT. Translation: CASSPRVRGTEAFF.

The chain has TRBV18 and TRBJ2-7; a possible D gene is TRBD2 (5 bases). Germline values: CDR1 KGHSH, CDR2 LQKENI. This CDR3 has 13 residues. V lost 3 bases and J lost 4, with 10 bases in between. CDR3: CASSPREGYEQYF. The CDR3, as DNA: TGTGCCAGCTCACCCCGGGAAGGTTACGAGCAGTACTTC.